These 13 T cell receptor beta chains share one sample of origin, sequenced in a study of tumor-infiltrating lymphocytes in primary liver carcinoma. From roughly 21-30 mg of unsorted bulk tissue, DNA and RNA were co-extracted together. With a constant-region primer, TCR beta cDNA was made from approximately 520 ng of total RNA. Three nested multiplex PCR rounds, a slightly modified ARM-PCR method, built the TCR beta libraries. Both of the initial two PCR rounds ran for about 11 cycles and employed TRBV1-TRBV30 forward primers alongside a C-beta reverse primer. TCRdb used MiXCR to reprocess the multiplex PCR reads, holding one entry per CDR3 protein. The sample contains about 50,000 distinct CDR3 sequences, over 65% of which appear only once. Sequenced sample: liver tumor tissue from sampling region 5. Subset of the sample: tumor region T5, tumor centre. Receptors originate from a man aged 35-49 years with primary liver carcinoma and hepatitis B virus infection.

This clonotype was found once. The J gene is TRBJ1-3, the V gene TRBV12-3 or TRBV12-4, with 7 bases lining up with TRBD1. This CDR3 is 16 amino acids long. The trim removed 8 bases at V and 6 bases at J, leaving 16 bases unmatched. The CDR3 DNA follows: TGTGCCAGCCAGCTCGGGACAGAAGGAAATGTAAACACCATATATTTT. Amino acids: CASQLGTEGNVNTIYF.

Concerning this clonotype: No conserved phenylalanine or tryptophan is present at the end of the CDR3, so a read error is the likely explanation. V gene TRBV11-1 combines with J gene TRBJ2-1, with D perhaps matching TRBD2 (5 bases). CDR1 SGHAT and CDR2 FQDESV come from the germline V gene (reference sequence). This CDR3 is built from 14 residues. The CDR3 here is CARSLEDSYNKQFS. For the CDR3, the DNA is TGTGCCAGGAGCTTAGAGGACTCCTACAATAAGCAGTTCTCC.

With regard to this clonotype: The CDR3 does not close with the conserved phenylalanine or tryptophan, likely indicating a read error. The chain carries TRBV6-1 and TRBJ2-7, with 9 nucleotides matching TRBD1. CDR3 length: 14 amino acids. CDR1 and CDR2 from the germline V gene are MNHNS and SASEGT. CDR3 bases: TGTGCCAGCAGTACCGGGACAGGGCCCTACAAGCAGTACCTC. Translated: CASSTGTGPYKQYL.

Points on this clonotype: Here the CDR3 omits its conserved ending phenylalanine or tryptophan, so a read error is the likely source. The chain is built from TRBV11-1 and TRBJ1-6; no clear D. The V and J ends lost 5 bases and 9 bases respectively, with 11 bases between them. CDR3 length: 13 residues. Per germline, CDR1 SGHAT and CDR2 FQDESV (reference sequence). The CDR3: CASSLTLASPLHY. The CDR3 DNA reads TGTGCCAGCAGCCTGACACTGGCTTCACCCCTCCACTAT.

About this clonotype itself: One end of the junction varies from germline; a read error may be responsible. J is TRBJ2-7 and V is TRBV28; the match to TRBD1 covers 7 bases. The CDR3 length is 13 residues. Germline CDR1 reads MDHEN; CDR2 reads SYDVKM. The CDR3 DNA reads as TGTGTCAGCAGTCCCGGACAGGACTGCGAGCAGTACTTC. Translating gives CVSSPGQDCEQYF.

The chain's CDR3 is CSATTSGTSTPYEQYF. CDR3 coding DNA: TGCAGCGCCACGACATCTGGGACCAGCACTCCTTACGAGCAGTACTTC. The chain carries TRBV29-1 and TRBJ2-7, with D perhaps being TRBD1 or TRBD2 (5 bases each). V was shortened by 7 bases and J by 4 bases, with 26 bases between the two germline ends. The CDR3 spans 16 residues. Germline V gene lookup returns CDR1 SQVTM and CDR2 ANQGSEA.

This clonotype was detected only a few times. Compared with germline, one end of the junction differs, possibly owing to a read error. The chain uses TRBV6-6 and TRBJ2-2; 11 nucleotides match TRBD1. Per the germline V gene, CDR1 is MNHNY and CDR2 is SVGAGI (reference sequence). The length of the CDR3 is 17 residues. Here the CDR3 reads CASSYSGQGVGTGELFF. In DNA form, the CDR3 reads TGTGCCAGCAGTTACTCGGGACAGGGGGTGGGGACCGGGGAACTGTTTTTT.

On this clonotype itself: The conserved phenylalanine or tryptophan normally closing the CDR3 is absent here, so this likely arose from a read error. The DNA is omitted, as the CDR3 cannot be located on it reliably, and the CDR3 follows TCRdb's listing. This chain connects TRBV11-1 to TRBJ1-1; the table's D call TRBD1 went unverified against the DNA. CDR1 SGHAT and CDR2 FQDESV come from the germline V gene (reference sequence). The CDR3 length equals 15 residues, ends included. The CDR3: CASSWSTRGNTESFS.

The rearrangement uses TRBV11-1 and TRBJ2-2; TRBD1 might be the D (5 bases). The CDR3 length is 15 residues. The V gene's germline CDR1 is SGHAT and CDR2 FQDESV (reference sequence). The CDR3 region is CVCGYTGPFSGELFF. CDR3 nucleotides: TGTGTCTGCGGCTATACAGGACCTTTCTCCGGGGAGCTGTTTTTT.

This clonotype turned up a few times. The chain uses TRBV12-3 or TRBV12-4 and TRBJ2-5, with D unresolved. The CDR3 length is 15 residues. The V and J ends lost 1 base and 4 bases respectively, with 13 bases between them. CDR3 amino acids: CASSLDLLERETQYF. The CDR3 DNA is TGTGCCAGCAGTTTAGATCTGCTGGAAAGAGAGACCCAGTACTTC.

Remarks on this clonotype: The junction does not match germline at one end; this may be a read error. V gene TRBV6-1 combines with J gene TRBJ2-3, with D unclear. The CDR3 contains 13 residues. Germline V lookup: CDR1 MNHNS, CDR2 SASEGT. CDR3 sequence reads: CASSEPDTDTRYF. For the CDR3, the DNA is TGTGCCAGCAGTGAGCCCGACACAGATACGCGGTATTTT.

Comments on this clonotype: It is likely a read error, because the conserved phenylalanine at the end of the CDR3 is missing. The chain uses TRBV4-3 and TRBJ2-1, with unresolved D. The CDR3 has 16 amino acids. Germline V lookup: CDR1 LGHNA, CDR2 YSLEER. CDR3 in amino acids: CASSQDPYSEYKEQFY. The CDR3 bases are TGTGCCAGCAGCCAAGATCCCTACTCAGAATACAAAGAGCAGTTCTAC.

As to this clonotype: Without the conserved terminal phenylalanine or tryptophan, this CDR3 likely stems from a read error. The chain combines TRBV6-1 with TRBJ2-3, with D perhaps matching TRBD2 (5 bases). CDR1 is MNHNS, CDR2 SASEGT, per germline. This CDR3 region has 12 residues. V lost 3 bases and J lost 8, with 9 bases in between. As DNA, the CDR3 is TGTGCCAGCAGTGATGTGGGAGCTACGCAGTATTGT. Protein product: CASSDVGATQYC.